This entry concerns a single T cell receptor beta chain. Its antigen is still unknown. Every donor contributed at least one pre-ART and at least two post-ART PBMC samples. This entry comes from a study of long-term antiretroviral therapy in people with HIV. At the level of the study: In the earliest collections, sampling predates the 2015 immediate-ART recommendation by about a decade. Study outcomes and limitations: The clones with expansion before ART were dominant in the repertoire at all time points. HIV repertoire CDR3 lengths ranged less widely than those of controls.

They ran version v3.0 of the immunoSEQ assay at survey level. Clones were sequenced by immunoSEQ multiplex PCR, and TCRdb holds only the in-frame ones, with some missing. The sample shows about 24,000 clones, around three quarters of them seen only once. The V end lost 8 bases, the J end lost 0 bases, and 19 bases lay between the germline ends. The CDR3 sequence is 16 residues long. Germline CDR1 reads MNHEY; CDR2 reads SMNVEV (reference sequence). This chain links TRBV27 with TRBJ1-1; TRBD1 is a possible D gene (6 bases). The receptor was isolated from a woman in her forties with HIV. The sample here was unsorted PBMCs, taken 1.2 years after starting antiretroviral therapy. The CDR3 loop reads CASVALLDRMNTEAFF. The CDR3 DNA is TGTGCCAGCGTGGCCCTGCTGGACAGAATGAACACTGAAGCTTTCTTT.